This T cell receptor beta chain was captured by sequencing in a study of Graves' ophthalmopathy and Graves' hyperthyroidism. Remarks on this clonotype: Its antigen is unidentified. The junction and the germline gene differ at one end; a read error may be behind it.

From RNA, the CDR3 regions of TCR beta chains were amplified and sequenced. HTBI primers were employed in first-round RT-PCR, then a second-round multiplex PCR followed. From the multiplex PCR reads, TCRdb called clonotypes with MiXCR, one entry per CDR3 protein. Of roughly 1.1 million distinct CDR3 sequences in the sample, about two fifths were seen once. General study points: The blood repertoire also included most expanded thyroid clonotypes above 0.001 frequency. Ophthalmopathy versus stable hyperthyroidism: 13-signature model gave about 87% sensitivity, just under 82% specificity.

The CDR3 is 14 amino acids. Germline values: CDR1 ENHRY, CDR2 SYGVKD. The V call is TRBV10-3, the J call TRBJ1-1; D not certain. The clonotype was recovered from an adult man with Graves' hyperthyroidism. Sequencing input: peripheral blood or thyroid tissue (not recorded which). CDR3 bases: TGTGACATCAGTGACGTTTCGCTTGCGACTGAAGCTTTCTTT. Amino acid sequence: CDISDVSLATEAFF.